These 21 T cell receptor beta chains originate from one sample sequenced in a study of T cell responses to AZD1222 COVID-19 vaccine. Clones were sequenced by immunoSEQ multiplex PCR, and TCRdb holds only the in-frame ones, with some missing. The sample records 200,000 or so clones, around 92% being singletons. The specimen was peripheral blood, collected on day 0 of AZD1222 vaccination. These receptors were taken from an adult in good health.

The chain uses TRBV7-9 and TRBJ1-4; D is possibly TRBD1 (5 bases). The CDR3 length is 18 residues. Germline values: CDR1 SEHNR, CDR2 FQNEAQ (reference sequence). Trimming removed 4 bases at V and 5 bases at J, with 23 bases between. For the CDR3, the DNA is TGTGCCAGCAGCTCCTCCAGGGAGCCGCCGGTTGGGAATGAAAAACTGTTTTTT. Protein: CASSSSREPPVGNEKLFF. Full variable domain (outside the CDR3, taken from reference TRBV7-9 and TRBJ1-4): DTGVSQNPRHKITKRGQNVTFRCDPISEHNRLYWYRQTLGQGPEFLTYFQNEAQLEKSRLLSDRFSAERPKGSFSTLEIQRTEQGDSAMYLCASSSSREPPVGNEKLFFGSGTQLSVL.

The genes are TRBV18 and TRBJ1-2; D is ambiguous. This CDR3 is built from 16 residues. Germline values: CDR1 KGHSH, CDR2 LQKENI. V was clipped by 2 bases and J by 4 bases, with 17 bases between them. CDR3 sequence (DNA): TGTGCCAGCTCACCAGTCAGTTTCCCCGGGATCTATGGCTACACCTTC. It is translated as CASSPVSFPGIYGYTF.

Only one count was recorded for this clone. The V gene is TRBV6-6, the J gene TRBJ1-2; possible D gene TRBD1, 5 bases. V dropped 5 bases and J dropped 8 bases, with 18 bases sitting between them. The CDR3 runs 14 residues. The germline CDR1 and CDR2 sequences are MNHNY and SVGAGI (reference sequence). The CDR3 DNA is TGTGCCAGCAGTCCCCAGGGTGCGTACAGGGGCTACACCTTC. Protein: CASSPQGAYRGYTF.

The chain has TRBV5-6 and TRBJ2-7, with D uncertain. The ends were cut back, 2 bases at V and 0 bases at J, with 6 bases in the middle. The germline gives CDR1 SGHDT, CDR2 YYEEEE. The CDR3 length is 13 residues. CDR3 in DNA: TGTGCCAGCAGCTTATCCCCCTCCTACGAGCAGTACTTC. It is translated as CASSLSPSYEQYF.

The chain is built from TRBV24-1 and TRBJ2-1, with 7 nucleotides matching TRBD2. V shed 6 bases, J shed 5 bases, and the junction held 6 bases outside the gene matches. The germline gives CDR1 KGHDR, CDR2 SFDVKD. The CDR3 is 14 residues long. The DNA for the CDR3 is TGTGCCACCAGTACTGACGGGACTAACAATGAGCAGTTCTTC. Translation: CATSTDGTNNEQFF.

The chain joins TRBV30 to TRBJ1-5; 7 bases align to TRBD1. V was clipped by 2 bases and J by 7 bases; unmatched bases: 8. Germline CDR1 reads GTSNPN; CDR2 reads SVGIG (reference sequence). This CDR3 contains 14 residues. CDR3 DNA: TGTGCCTGGAGTCTAGGACAGGAGGGGCAGCCCCAGCATTTT. Protein: CAWSLGQEGQPQHF.

The J gene is TRBJ2-7, the V gene TRBV2, with D maybe TRBD1 (6 bases). Germline CDR1 SNHLY, CDR2 FYNNEI. This CDR3 contains 13 residues. Trimming took 7 bases from V and 2 from J, leaving 12 bases between them. The CDR3, as DNA: TGTGCCAGCACCTGGGACACCACCTACGAGCAGTACTTC. It translates to CASTWDTTYEQYF.

The chain has TRBV6-6 and TRBJ1-1; 9 bases align to TRBD1. CDR1 and CDR2 (germline): MNHNY, SVGAGI (reference sequence). Trimming took 6 bases from V and 5 from J; bases not matched to a gene: 10. The CDR3 runs 15 residues. The DNA of the CDR3 is TGTGCCAGCAGGGACCCTCGGACAGGGGTGACTGAAGCTTTCTTT. Encoded protein: CASRDPRTGVTEAFF.

The V and J genes are TRBV19 and TRBJ2-1; 7 bases are a match to TRBD2. The germline V gene encodes CDR1 LNHDA and CDR2 SQIVND (reference sequence). The CDR3 spans 13 residues. V lost 1 base, J lost 11 bases, and 5 bases stayed unmatched. The DNA of the CDR3 is TGTGCCAGTAGTATAGGGCTAGCGGACCAGCAGTTCTTC. Protein: CASSIGLADQQFF.

CDR3 nucleotide sequence: TGCGCCAGCAGCTTTCGAGGAACCTCCTCCTACGAGCAGTACTTC. Residues: CASSFRGTSSYEQYF. The chain recombines TRBV5-1 with TRBJ2-7; D unclear. The V end was cut by 2 bases, the J end by 0 bases, with 12 bases between. Germline CDR1 and CDR2: SGHRS and YFSETQ. CDR3 length: 15 residues.

V usage is TRBV7-6 and J usage is TRBJ2-7, with TRBD2 as a possible D gene (6 bases). The CDR3 totals 17 residues. CDR1 is SGHVS and CDR2 is FNYEAQ in the germline V gene. Trimming shortened V by 6 bases and J by 0 bases, and 21 bases separated the two germline ends. CDR3 DNA: TGTGCCAGCAGTCCTTACGGAGGGCGGTTTCCCTCCTACGAGCAGTACTTC. Residues: CASSPYGGRFPSYEQYF.

This chain joins TRBV28 and TRBJ2-7; D is undetermined. Trimming took 3 bases from V and 1 from J, leaving 13 bases between them. There are 15 residues in the CDR3. Germline CDR1 reads MDHEN; CDR2 reads SYDVKM. The CDR3 here is CASSFTQTSSYEQYF. The CDR3 nucleotides are TGTGCCAGCAGTTTCACCCAAACGTCTTCCTACGAGCAGTACTTC. Together with reference TRBV28 and TRBJ2-7, the CDR3 gives the full variable domain: DVKVTQSSRYLVKRTGEKVFLECVQDMDHENMFWYRQDPGLGLRLIYFSYDVKMKEKGDIPEGYSVSREKKERFSLILESASTNQTSMYLCASSFTQTSSYEQYFGPGTRLTVT.

The chain recombines TRBV6-6 with TRBJ1-5, with no clear D. Germline V CDR1 and CDR2: MNHNY, SVGAGI (reference sequence). This CDR3 is 15 amino acids long. V gave up 5 bases and J gave up 6 bases, with 17 bases separating them. CDR3 residues: CASSGLTASGQPQHF. Here the CDR3 DNA reads TGTGCCAGCAGTGGACTCACAGCATCGGGTCAGCCCCAGCATTTT.

The rearrangement uses TRBV6-5 and TRBJ1-2, with TRBD1 as a possible D gene (6 bases). Between the trimmed V and J ends, which lost 8 bases and 4 bases, there was a span of 20 bases. The germline V gene has CDR1 MNHEY and CDR2 SVGAGI. The CDR3 is 15 amino acids. Written as DNA, the CDR3 is TGTGCCAGCGGGAATCAGGACAGATACTTCTATGGCTACACCTTC. Translation gives CASGNQDRYFYGYTF.

This chain joins TRBV4-1 and TRBJ2-2; no clear D gene. CDR3 size: 12 residues. Germline CDR1 is MGHRA and CDR2 is YSYEKL. The V and J ends lost 8 bases and 7 bases respectively, with 11 bases between them. The CDR3 DNA follows: TGCGCCAGCGGGTGGGTCGGCGGGGAGCTGTTTTTT. Amino acids: CASGWVGGELFF.

The chain is built from TRBV28 and TRBJ2-5, with 8 nucleotides matching TRBD2. Germline values: CDR1 MDHEN, CDR2 SYDVKM. Trimming removed 7 bases from V and 4 bases from J; junction bases left unmatched: 8. The CDR3 sequence is 14 residues long. DNA of the CDR3: TGTGCCAGCATCAACGGGGGGGCAGGAGAGACCCAGTACTTC. Its translation is CASINGGAGETQYF.

The gene calls are TRBV4-3 and TRBJ1-2; D unclear. The CDR3 consists of 15 residues. Germline loops: CDR1 LGHNA, CDR2 YSLEER. V lost 1 base, J lost 1 base, and 10 bases lay in between. The CDR3 sequence is CASSQASGFNYGYTF. The CDR3 DNA reads TGCGCCAGCAGCCAAGCTAGCGGGTTTAACTATGGCTACACCTTC.

Judged by abundance, this clone is medium-sized. The genes are TRBV9 and TRBJ1-6, with D uncertain. The ends were cut back, 1 base at V and 8 bases at J, with 13 bases in the middle. Germline V gene lookup returns CDR1 SGDLS and CDR2 YYNGEE. The CDR3 runs to 15 residues. CDR3 loop: CASSVTGIKDSPLHF. The CDR3 coding sequence is TGTGCCAGCAGCGTAACGGGAATTAAGGATTCACCCCTCCACTTT.

The genes are TRBV30 and TRBJ1-4, with D perhaps TRBD1 (5 bases). This CDR3 has 12 residues. The germline CDR1 and CDR2 sequences are GTSNPN and SVGIG (reference sequence). V lost 4 bases and J 5 bases, leaving 8 bases between the germline ends. The DNA for the CDR3 is TGTGCCTGGAAGGGGTCCAATGAAAAACTGTTTTTT. Protein: CAWKGSNEKLFF.

The chain carries TRBV6-5 and TRBJ1-2; D possibly corresponds to TRBD1 (6 bases). Germline V gives CDR1 MNHEY, CDR2 SVGAGI. The CDR3 contains 11 residues. The V end was cut by 9 bases, the J end by 9 bases, with 14 bases between. The CDR3: CASGQSRSYTF. CDR3 in DNA: TGTGCCAGTGGACAGTCCCGCAGCTACACCTTC.

The rearrangement uses TRBV24-1 and TRBJ2-1; 10 bases are a match to TRBD1. The CDR3 runs to 20 residues. Germline CDR1 and CDR2: KGHDR and SFDVKD. After removal of 1 base from V and 4 bases from J, the junction contained 15 bases not matched to a gene. CDR3 sequence reads: CATSDFRPTGTGDLYNEQFF. The CDR3 bases are TGTGCCACCAGTGATTTCCGACCTACCGGGACAGGGGACCTTTACAATGAGCAGTTCTTC.